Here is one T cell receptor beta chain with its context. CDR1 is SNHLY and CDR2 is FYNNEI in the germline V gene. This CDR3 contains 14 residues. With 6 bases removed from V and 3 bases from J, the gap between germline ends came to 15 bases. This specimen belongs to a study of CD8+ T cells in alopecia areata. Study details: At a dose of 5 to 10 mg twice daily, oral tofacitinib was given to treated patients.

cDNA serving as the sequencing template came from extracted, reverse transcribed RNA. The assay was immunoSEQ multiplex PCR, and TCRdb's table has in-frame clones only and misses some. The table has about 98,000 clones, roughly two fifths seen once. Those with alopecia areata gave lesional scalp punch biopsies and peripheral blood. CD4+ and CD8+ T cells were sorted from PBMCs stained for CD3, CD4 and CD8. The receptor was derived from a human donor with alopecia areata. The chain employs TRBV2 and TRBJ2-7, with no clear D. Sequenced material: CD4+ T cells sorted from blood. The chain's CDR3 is CASSAPSRSYEQYF. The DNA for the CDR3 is TGTGCCAGCAGCGCCCCGAGTCGGAGCTACGAGCAGTACTTC.